This T cell receptor (beta chain) originates from a study of shared clonotypes between healthy human individuals. The length of the CDR3 is 11 residues. CDR1 and CDR2 (germline): SNHLY, FYNNEI. The V and J ends lost 7 bases and 6 bases respectively, with 7 bases between them. Study results and caveats: Non-shared clonotypes showed lower generation probabilities than clonotypes common to all four donors.

About this clone: The antigen is unknown.

TCRdb keeps only in-frame clones here, not all; method: immunoSEQ multiplex PCR. The table has 900,000 to 1,200,000 clones, 70% to 80% seen once. Material for sequencing was memory CD4+ T cells from PBMCs. Subset described: CD45RA-negative fraction. The V and J genes are TRBV2 and TRBJ2-1; D is unresolved. This clonotype was obtained from a man aged 18 to 35 in good health. Some clones in this sample may be carry-over from other donors' samples. This CDR3 reads CASIEVNEQFF. As DNA, the CDR3 is TGTGCCAGCATCGAGGTCAATGAGCAGTTCTTC. Complete variable domain (other parts from reference TRBV2 and TRBJ2-1): EPEVTQTPSHQVTQMGQEVILRCVPISNHLYFYWYRQILGQKVEFLVSFYNNEISEKSEIFDDQFSVERPDGSNFTLKIRSTKLEDSAMYFCASIEVNEQFFGPGTRLTVL.